These 31 T cell receptor beta chains were sequenced from one sample in a study of cytomegalovirus exposure and HLA in healthy donors. TCRdb's copy holds only in-frame clones and misses some; the assay was immunoSEQ multiplex PCR. The sample comprises 120,000 or so clones, about 92% of which are singletons, and over 1.5% rests with the top ten. Sequencing input: PBMCs. The source is a woman under 30 in good health and CMV-seronegative.

This clone was recorded once. J is TRBJ1-5 and V is TRBV28; TRBD1 is a possible D gene (5 bases). V gave up 6 bases and J gave up 1 base, with 13 bases separating them. Germline lookup yields CDR1 MDHEN and CDR2 SYDVKM. The CDR3 is made up of 15 amino acids. CDR3 residues: CASRQTVTSNQPQHF. CDR3 DNA sequence: TGTGCCAGCAGGCAGACAGTTACGAGCAATCAGCCCCAGCATTTT.

The chain is built from TRBV14 and TRBJ2-1; a weak D match, TRBD1 (5 bases). V was trimmed by 1 base and J by 2 bases, leaving 12 bases between them. Per germline, CDR1 SGHDN and CDR2 FVKESK. CDR3 length: 16 amino acids. This chain's CDR3 is CASSQGGILAYNEQFF. Written as DNA, the CDR3 is TGTGCCAGCAGCCAAGGGGGCATACTTGCCTACAATGAGCAGTTCTTC.

Worth noting for this clone: Additional DNA sequences in this sample encode the identical CDR3. CDR3 bases: TGTGCCAGCAGTGAACTAGCGGGAGGAGGCAATGAGCAGTTCTTC. It specifies CASSELAGGGNEQFF. J is TRBJ2-1 and V is TRBV6-4; 12 bases are a match to TRBD2. The CDR3 length is 15 residues. With V trimmed by 3 bases and J by 6 bases, 3 bases remained unmatched. In germline, CDR1 is MRHNA, CDR2 SNTAGT.

This clone was counted between two and nine times. The V gene is TRBV11-2, the J gene TRBJ2-2; D perhaps matches TRBD1 (6 bases). The CDR3 is 14 residues long. Germline-derived CDR1 and CDR2 are SGHAT and FQNNGV. V lost 5 bases to trimming and J lost 7 bases, with 14 bases between them. The CDR3 loop is CASSPTGFGGELFF. For the CDR3, the DNA is TGTGCCAGCAGCCCTACAGGGTTTGGCGGGGAGCTGTTTTTT. The entire variable domain, with the rest obtained from reference TRBV11-2 and TRBJ2-2, is as follows: EAGVAQSPRYKIIEKRQSVAFWCNPISGHATLYWYQQILGQGPKLLIQFQNNGVVDDSQLPKDRFSAERLKGVDSTLKIQPAKLEDSAVYLCASSPTGFGGELFFGEGSRLTVL.

V is TRBV6-6 and J is TRBJ2-7; D possibly corresponds to TRBD2 (5 bases). V was shortened by 6 bases and J by 6 bases, with 12 bases between the two germline ends. This CDR3 region has 12 residues. Germline CDR1 and CDR2: MNHNY and SVGAGI (reference sequence). DNA for the CDR3: TGTGCCAGCAGAAACCTAGCATCCGAGCAGTACTTC. Translation gives CASRNLASEQYF.

The chain couples TRBV9 to TRBJ2-5; a possible D gene is TRBD2 (5 bases). Per germline, CDR1 SGDLS and CDR2 YYNGEE. The V end was cut by 3 bases, the J end by 5 bases, with 8 bases between. The CDR3 contains 12 residues. The CDR3 region has the DNA TGTGCCAGCAGCGACGGCGGGGAGACCCAGTACTTC. Its protein is CASSDGGETQYF.

The chain is built from TRBV2 and TRBJ1-4; TRBD1 matches at 8 bases. With V trimmed by 6 bases and J by 4 bases, 4 bases remained unmatched. This CDR3 region has 14 residues. The germline CDR1 and CDR2 sequences are SNHLY and FYNNEI. In DNA form, the CDR3 reads TGTGCCAGCAGCCAGGGGGCCCTTAATGAAAAACTGTTTTTT. The encoded protein is CASSQGALNEKLFF.

CDR3 loop: CASSLVGSSYNSPLHF. CDR3 nucleotide sequence: TGTGCCAGCAGCTTAGTAGGGAGCTCCTATAATTCACCCCTCCACTTT. The chain links TRBV11-2 to TRBJ1-6; D gene uncertain. V lost 1 base to trimming and J lost 0 bases, with 7 bases between them. The CDR3 sequence is 16 residues long. Germline loops: CDR1 SGHAT, CDR2 FQNNGV.

This clone has a single count. The chain recombines TRBV28 with TRBJ1-5, with 7 bases that match TRBD1. The germline gives CDR1 MDHEN, CDR2 SYDVKM. The junction had 16 bases not matched to a gene; V was cut back by 7 bases and J by 7 bases. The CDR3 loop spans 16 amino acids. CDR3 bases: TGTGCCAGCACCTCGTATATTAAGGGGGCTGGGCAGCCCCAGCATTTT. This gives the protein CASTSYIKGAGQPQHF.

This clone has a single count. The CDR3 reads CASSEQGQAYGYTF. In DNA, the CDR3 is TGTGCCAGCAGTGAACAGGGTCAGGCCTATGGCTACACCTTC. The chain combines TRBV2 with TRBJ1-2; D may be TRBD1 (5 bases). The CDR3 length is 14 residues. Looked up from germline, CDR1 is SNHLY and CDR2 is FYNNEI. V was clipped by 2 bases and J by 4 bases, with 11 bases between them.

The J gene is TRBJ1-1, the V gene TRBV28, with TRBD1 matching over 9 bases. CDR3 length: 14 residues. CDR1 and CDR2 (germline): MDHEN, SYDVKM. V trimming: 4 bases; J trimming: 5 bases; junction bases outside the gene matches: 5. In nucleotides, the CDR3 is TGTGCCAGCAGTTCCGGGACAGGGATGACTGAAGCTTTCTTT. Encoded protein: CASSSGTGMTEAFF.

The J gene is TRBJ2-2, the V gene TRBV11-2; 16 positions agree with TRBD2. V gave up 6 bases and J gave up 3 bases; unmatched junction bases: 7. Germline V gene data show CDR1 as SGHAT and CDR2 as FQNNGV. The CDR3 contains 18 residues. CDR3 nucleotides: TGTGCCAGCAGAAAAAAGGGACTAGCGGGAGGGTACACCGGGGAGCTGTTTTTT. Protein sequence: CASRKKGLAGGYTGELFF.

The CDR3 here is CASSSQEILANTEAFF. CDR3 DNA: TGTGCCAGCAGCTCGCAGGAAATTTTGGCGAACACTGAAGCTTTCTTT. This chain links TRBV5-8 with TRBJ1-1; D is undetermined. This CDR3 is built from 16 residues. Germline V lookup: CDR1 SGHTS, CDR2 YDEGEE. V lost 3 bases to trimming and J lost 1 base, with 16 bases between them.

This clone showed up just once. The chain joins TRBV6-1 to TRBJ1-1; possibly TRBD1 for D (6 bases). Germline lookup yields CDR1 MNHNS and CDR2 SASEGT. The CDR3 has 15 residues. The V end was cut by 6 bases, the J end by 0 bases, with 14 bases between. The CDR3 here is CASSVPGGMNTEAFF. The CDR3 DNA reads as TGTGCCAGCAGCGTTCCTGGGGGCATGAACACTGAAGCTTTCTTT.

The chain couples TRBV18 to TRBJ1-1; maybe TRBD1 (6 bases). Germline V CDR1 and CDR2: KGHSH, LQKENI. The CDR3 length is 15 residues. V was trimmed by 3 bases and J by 5 bases, leaving 16 bases between them. CDR3 sequence (DNA): TGTGCCAGCTCACCCGCGGGGGGGGCTGGGACTGAAGCTTTCTTT. Encoded protein: CASSPAGGAGTEAFF.

This chain connects TRBV7-2 to TRBJ1-2, with 9 nucleotides matching TRBD1. Germline CDR1 and CDR2: SGHTA and FQGNSA. The CDR3 has 14 residues. With V trimmed by 10 bases and J by 4 bases, 10 bases remained unmatched. For the CDR3, the DNA is TGTGCCACCGCGGGACAGGGTAGTAGCTATGGCTACACCTTC. Translation: CATAGQGSSYGYTF.

The chain is built from TRBV5-1 and TRBJ2-3; D may be TRBD2 (6 bases). V was cut by 4 bases and J by 8 bases, with 14 bases left in between. CDR1 is SGHRS and CDR2 is YFSETQ in the germline V gene. The CDR3 runs to 13 residues. CDR3 sequence: CASSADSGVTQYF. In DNA form, the CDR3 reads TGCGCCAGCAGCGCGGACTCGGGGGTTACGCAGTATTTT.

This clone ranks as medium-sized (0.01 to 0.1%). The V gene is TRBV5-1, the J gene TRBJ1-2, with D possibly matching TRBD1 (5 bases). V was shortened by 5 bases and J by 6 bases, with 14 bases between the two germline ends. CDR1 SGHRS and CDR2 YFSETQ come from the germline V gene. CDR3 length: 13 residues. In nucleotides, the CDR3 is TGCGCCAGCAGTACTCAGGGAGGGGATGGCTACACCTTC. Translating gives CASSTQGGDGYTF.

The chain employs TRBV28 and TRBJ1-5; the D is unclear. This CDR3 has 14 amino acids. V was shortened by 5 bases and J by 5 bases, with 13 bases between the two germline ends. In germline, CDR1 is MDHEN, CDR2 SYDVKM. CDR3 DNA sequence: TGTGCCAGCAGTCCCCGCCCAGGTTATCAGCCCCAGCATTTT. Amino acid sequence: CASSPRPGYQPQHF.

The V and J genes are TRBV5-4 and TRBJ1-3; D uncertain. The germline V gene encodes CDR1 SGHNT and CDR2 YYREEE (reference sequence). The ends were cut back, 4 bases at V and 0 bases at J, with 8 bases in the middle. This CDR3 is 14 amino acids long. CDR3 DNA sequence: TGTGCCAGCAGCCCCCGGGACTCTGGAAACACCATATATTTT. Protein product: CASSPRDSGNTIYF.

The chain has TRBV19 and TRBJ1-4, with D unclear. V was cut by 3 bases and J by 5 bases, with 10 bases left in between. Germline CDR1 is LNHDA and CDR2 is SQIVND (reference sequence). The CDR3 is made up of 14 amino acids. The CDR3 region has the DNA TGTGCCAGTAGTATGAACAGATTAAATGAAAAACTGTTTTTT. It codes for CASSMNRLNEKLFF.

The chain links TRBV4-2 to TRBJ2-1; D is perhaps TRBD2 (5 bases). The CDR3 is 17 residues long. Per the germline V gene, CDR1 is LGHNA and CDR2 is YNFKEQ. Between the trimmed V and J ends, which lost 0 bases and 4 bases, there was a span of 16 bases. CDR3 nucleotides: TGTGCCAGCAGCCAAGATTTGGCGGGTCCCCTGTACAATGAGCAGTTCTTC. This sequence encodes CASSQDLAGPLYNEQFF.

This chain connects TRBV18 to TRBJ2-5, with 7 bases matching TRBD2. V dropped 6 bases and J dropped 3; count of bases not matched to a gene: 13. Germline V gives CDR1 KGHSH, CDR2 LQKENI. This CDR3 has 16 amino acids. The CDR3 nucleotides are TGTGCCAGCTCCCCCCCGGGGCTAGCGGCTAAAGAGACCCAGTACTTC. Its protein is CASSPPGLAAKETQYF.

CDR3 region: CASSLLGLKDTQYF. CDR3 in DNA: TGCGCCAGCAGCTTACTAGGGCTCAAGGATACGCAGTATTTT. V is TRBV5-1 and J is TRBJ2-3, with a possible D match to TRBD2 (5 bases). V gave up 2 bases and J gave up 6 bases, with 13 bases separating them. The CDR3 has 14 amino acids. CDR1 and CDR2 from the germline V gene are SGHRS and YFSETQ.

This chain connects TRBV28 to TRBJ1-5, with a weak D call TRBD1 (6 bases). Germline V gene data show CDR1 as MDHEN and CDR2 as SYDVKM. The V gene lost 3 bases and the J gene lost 3 bases, with 9 bases spanning the gap. The CDR3 runs to 14 residues. CDR3 DNA: TGTGCCAGCAGTTTTGCAGGGGTCAATCAGCCCCAGCATTTT. This gives the protein CASSFAGVNQPQHF.

The rearrangement links TRBV5-1 to TRBJ2-1, with D maybe TRBD2 (6 bases). The germline V gene has CDR1 SGHRS and CDR2 YFSETQ. V lost 5 bases and J 9 bases, leaving 24 bases between the germline ends. The CDR3 is 16 residues long. CDR3 in amino acids: CASSPAAGGGPPEQFF. CDR3 sequence (DNA): TGCGCCAGCAGTCCCGCCGCCGGGGGTGGGCCTCCTGAGCAGTTCTTC.

V gene TRBV6-1 combines with J gene TRBJ1-5, with D unclear. CDR1 and CDR2 (germline): MNHNS, SASEGT. V was trimmed by 1 base and J by 2 bases, leaving 18 bases between them. The CDR3 is 18 residues long. The CDR3 sequence: CASSEGVSSLAGNQPQHF. The CDR3 DNA reads as TGTGCCAGCAGTGAAGGAGTCTCGAGCCTAGCGGGCAATCAGCCCCAGCATTTT.

This clone appeared a single time. This chain uses TRBV6-8 with TRBJ1-2, with 10 bases that match TRBD1. Looked up from germline, CDR1 is MNHGY and CDR2 is SAAAGT. The CDR3 spans 15 residues. Germline trimming cut 7 bases from V and 5 bases from J; bases unmatched to any gene: 10. The CDR3 DNA follows: TGTGCCAGCAACACCGGGACAGGGGTTTCGTATGGCTACACCTTC. Residues: CASNTGTGVSYGYTF.

V is TRBV5-8 and J is TRBJ1-5; D unclear. Trimming took 7 bases from V and 8 from J, leaving 28 bases between them. Germline assignment: CDR1 SGHTS and CDR2 YDEGEE. The CDR3 sequence is 17 residues long. Here the CDR3 DNA reads TGTGCCAGCGAATTATATCGTCTACACCTAAACGGGGAGCCCCAGCATTTT. Protein sequence: CASELYRLHLNGEPQHF.

CDR3: CASSEGSGRTPYEQYF. The CDR3 DNA reads as TGTGCCAGCAGTGAAGGGAGCGGGAGAACCCCCTACGAGCAGTACTTC. The chain employs TRBV2 and TRBJ2-7; 8 bases match TRBD2. The CDR3 has 16 amino acids. Germline loops: CDR1 SNHLY, CDR2 FYNNEI. The V gene end was trimmed by 1 base and the J gene end by 2 bases; junction bases not matched to a gene: 7.

This chain joins TRBV30 and TRBJ1-1; no reliable D call. Per the germline V gene, CDR1 is GTSNPN and CDR2 is SVGIG (reference sequence). Trimming cost V 4 bases and J 3 bases, with 24 bases left between them. The CDR3 consists of 17 residues. The CDR3: CAWTLPRGNLLDTEAFF. CDR3 in DNA: TGTGCCTGGACCTTACCCCGCGGCAATTTGTTGGACACTGAAGCTTTCTTT.